This T cell receptor (beta chain) appears in the sequencing data of a study of human T cells and chemical hapten exposure. Overall study context: Patients, predominantly female, presented with alopecia areata, totalis or universalis.

Described time point: pre-sensitization, week 0. Treatment of the sample: therapeutic diphenylcyclopropenone sensitization with weekly scalp DPC. Per the germline V gene, CDR1 is KGHSH and CDR2 is LQKENI. V was trimmed by 3 bases and J by 6 bases, leaving 14 bases between them. This CDR3 spans 14 amino acids. MiXCR, run by TCRdb on the RACE reads, gives a single entry per CDR3 protein. Of around 100,000 distinct CDR3 sequences listed, 10% to 13% are singletons. This clonotype was seen only a few times. This sequence originates from a woman aged 60-75 years with alopecia areata. Some clones in this sample may be carry-over from other donors' samples. This material consisted of whole blood, taken in connection with sensitization to the hapten diphenylcyclopropenone (DPC). The V call is TRBV18, the J call TRBJ1-2; D is perhaps TRBD1 (5 bases). The CDR3 sequence: CASSPPNQGDGYTF. The CDR3 nucleotides are TGTGCCAGCTCACCCCCGAACCAAGGGGATGGCTACACCTTC.